This paragraph reports one T cell receptor (beta chain). What antigen it recognizes has not been identified. No clone much larger than this one lies a single base away; base qualities are absent. The data were taken from a study of shared T cell receptors in the human thymus (dated by TCRdb to 2020 to 2022). The study in broad terms: The study examined how self-reactive, shared T-cell receptor alpha chains are generated in the human thymus.

From its cysteine to its phenylalanine, the CDR3 spans 18 amino acids. Only the CDR3 part of the read is kept: 54 bases, read in frame from the first base. CDR1 and CDR2, per the germline V gene, are MDHEN and SYDVKM. At the junction V is shortened by 1 base and J by 1 base; bases outside the gene matches: 12. Library preparation was by the immunoSEQ multiplex PCR assay. What TCRdb holds here is the immuneACCESS table cut down to in-frame rearrangements. Part of the clones is not present; checked against another copy, under half of the missing clones reflect an unresolved V gene, and the others are unexplained. The sample profile shows fewer than 700,000 clones; approximately 90% of them were found once. The top ten constitute about 0.01% of the sample. These data were likewise used in another study, on human thymus T cells. The second publication reports: Immunologically healthy infants undergoing open corrective cardiac surgery for congenital heart defects in Finland were used as donors. Thymus tissue was obtained as surgical resects removed during corrective cardiac surgery. Both the thymic and the peripheral blood repertoires appeared to show biased V and J gene segment usage. Highly overlapping thymic TCR repertoires among unrelated individuals were reported in the related research. The study described the TCR alpha and beta repertoires in roughly 8 infant thymus samples and four matching peripheral blood samples. Donor ages ranging from about 7 to 244 days were recorded, and several male and a couple of female infants were included in the cohort. Thymocytes were released mechanically from tissue and stored at -70 °C as pellets of 10-30 million cells. A QIAsymphony instrument was used to extract genomic DNA from frozen cell pellets. Using the immunoSEQ multiplex PCR assay, the TCRB and TCRAD loci were amplified from a standardized quantity of quality-controlled genomic DNA. The V(D)J region was spanned by amplicons of a length sufficient to cover the CDR3 and to identify V and J genes. The commercial immunoSEQ service was used to sequence amplicons on an Illumina platform. Primer bias and sequencing errors were corrected as previously described, and TCRAD and TCRB definitions were based on the IMGT database. The repertoires were analysed using immunoSEQ Analyzer 3.0 and VDJTools for basic statistics, V/J segment usage, diversity estimates, rarefaction and pairwise overlap. Diversity was estimated with Chao1, ChaoE, Efron-Thisted, Shannon and inverse Simpson indices, and also on datasets down-sampled to the smallest sample. Repertoire overlap was assessed by strict matching of CDR3 nucleotide sequence, V gene and J gene, and clustering was done by Jaccard-based multidimensional scaling. On average, thymus samples yielded about 810,000 unique TCRB clonotypes, whereas blood samples yielded about 80,000.

The sequence joins TRBV28 to TRBJ2-5; 7 junctional bases match TRBD2. Sequenced material: thymocytes. The TCR was taken from a boy younger than two with a congenital heart defect. Donor details come from another sample of the same person, matched by shared clones. The CDR3 in this case is CASSLSSRLADFQETQYF. In nucleotide form, the sequence is TGTGCCAGCAGTTTATCTTCGCGGCTAGCGGACTTCCAAGAGACCCAGTACTTC.